This T cell receptor (beta chain) was identified in a study of Ad26.COV2.S vaccination and SARS-CoV-2 variants. Indicated treatment: about 20 received Ad26.COV2.S at low or high dose, single or two shots; several received placebo; per-sample allocation not given. Sampling took place 63 days after the first vaccine or placebo injection. The vaccine antigen was prefusion-stabilized Wuhan SARS-CoV-2 spike. The germline gives CDR1 SGHNT, CDR2 YYREEE (reference sequence). This CDR3 region has 13 residues. Trimming left V 4 bases short and J 3 bases short, with 8 bases between. Produced via immunoSEQ multiplex PCR; TCRdb's table is partial and in-frame only. This table holds fewer than 300,000 clones, more than 70% found once.

The rearrangement links TRBV5-4 to TRBJ1-5, with D perhaps TRBD1 (5 bases). The origin of this receptor is a person aged 18-65 years who received the Ad26.COV2.S COVID-19 vaccine or a placebo. The sample in question was peripheral blood, obtained in a trial of Ad26.COV2.S vaccine versus placebo. CDR3: CASSRGDNQPQHF. The CDR3 nucleotides read TGTGCCAGCAGCCGGGGGGACAATCAGCCCCAGCATTTT.